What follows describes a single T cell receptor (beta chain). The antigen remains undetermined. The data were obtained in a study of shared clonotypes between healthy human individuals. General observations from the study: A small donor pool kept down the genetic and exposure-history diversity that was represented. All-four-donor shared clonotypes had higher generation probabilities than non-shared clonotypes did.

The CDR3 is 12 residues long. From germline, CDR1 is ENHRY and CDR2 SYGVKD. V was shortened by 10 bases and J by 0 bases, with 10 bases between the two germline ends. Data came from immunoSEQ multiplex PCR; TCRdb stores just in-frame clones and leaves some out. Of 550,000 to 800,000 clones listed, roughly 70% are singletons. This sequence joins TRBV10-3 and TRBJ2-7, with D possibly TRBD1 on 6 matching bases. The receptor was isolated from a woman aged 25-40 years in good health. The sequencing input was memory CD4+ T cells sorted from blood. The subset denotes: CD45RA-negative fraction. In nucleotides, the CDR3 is TGTGCCACAGCAGGGGACTCCTACGAGCAGTACTTC. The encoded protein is CATAGDSYEQYF.